Below are 20 T cell receptor beta chains sequenced from a single sample in a study of T cell responses to AZD1222 COVID-19 vaccine. Clones were sequenced by immunoSEQ multiplex PCR, and TCRdb holds only the in-frame ones, with some missing. This table holds some 89,000 clones, roughly 90% found once. The sample in question was peripheral blood, obtained on day 0 of MenACWY control vaccination. These receptors were obtained from an adult in good health.

This chain uses TRBV9 with TRBJ2-3; D may be TRBD2 (6 bases). V lost 2 bases, J lost 2 bases, and 12 bases lay in between. The CDR3 has 15 residues. Germline CDR1 SGDLS, CDR2 YYNGEE. The CDR3 spells CASSVVGRSTDTQYF. The CDR3 coding sequence is TGTGCCAGCAGCGTGGTGGGGAGGTCCACAGATACGCAGTATTTT.

The V and J genes are TRBV6-1 and TRBJ2-7; weak D call: TRBD1 (5 bases). Per germline, CDR1 MNHNS and CDR2 SASEGT. This CDR3 region has 14 residues. V lost 1 base to trimming and J lost 9 bases, with 16 bases between them. The CDR3 sequence: CASSEELGQRVQYF. In DNA, the CDR3 is TGTGCCAGCAGTGAAGAGTTAGGACAAAGGGTGCAGTACTTC.

The chain carries TRBV7-9 and TRBJ1-1, with no clear D. This CDR3 has 15 residues. Between the trimmed V and J ends, which lost 3 bases and 3 bases, there was a span of 14 bases. In germline, CDR1 is SEHNR, CDR2 FQNEAQ (reference sequence). Written as DNA, the CDR3 is TGTGCCAGCAGCTTGCACGAATTGAGGGACACTGAAGCTTTCTTT. Translated: CASSLHELRDTEAFF.

The CDR3 nucleotides are TGTGCCAGCAGTTCGGGACACAAGAACACCGGGGAGCTGTTTTTT. It yields the protein CASSSGHKNTGELFF. This chain connects TRBV6-5 to TRBJ2-2; a weak D match, TRBD1 (6 bases). This CDR3 has 15 residues. CDR1 and CDR2 (germline): MNHEY, SVGAGI. V was clipped by 4 bases and J by 1 base, with 10 bases between them.

The V and J genes are TRBV19 and TRBJ1-5, with 8 positions matching TRBD1. CDR1 is LNHDA, CDR2 SQIVND, per germline (reference sequence). This CDR3 spans 14 amino acids. Trimming at V came to 6 bases and at J to 2 bases, leaving 3 bases not matched to a gene. CDR3 sequence reads: CASSDRGGNQPQHF. The CDR3 region has the DNA TGTGCCAGTAGCGACAGGGGTGGCAATCAGCCCCAGCATTTT.

The chain combines TRBV23-1 with TRBJ1-2; D is unclear. TRBV23-1 is given ORF status, its function remaining uncertain. The ends were cut back, 0 bases at V and 7 bases at J, with 6 bases in the middle. This CDR3 has 12 amino acids. The CDR3 is CASSQSVGGYTF. The DNA of the CDR3 is TGCGCCAGCAGTCAATCCGTGGGTGGCTACACCTTC.

The rearrangement links TRBV6-5 to TRBJ2-5, with D hard to call. V lost 0 bases and J 2 bases, leaving 13 bases between the germline ends. The CDR3 consists of 16 residues. The germline V gene encodes CDR1 MNHEY and CDR2 SVGAGI. The CDR3 sequence: CASSYSLPPNQETQYF. CDR3 sequence (DNA): TGTGCCAGCAGTTACTCGCTTCCGCCTAATCAAGAGACCCAGTACTTC.

The chain links TRBV5-1 to TRBJ2-7, with TRBD2 identical over 12 bases. V trimming: 0 bases; J trimming: 4 bases; junction bases outside the gene matches: 5. The germline V gene encodes CDR1 SGHRS and CDR2 YFSETQ. The CDR3 totals 16 residues. In DNA form, the CDR3 reads TGCGCCAGCAGCTTGGCCGTCGGGACTAGCGGGTACGAGCAGTACTTC. This gives the protein CASSLAVGTSGYEQYF.

The count of this clone is one. The chain couples TRBV7-9 to TRBJ2-3; D is possibly TRBD1 or TRBD2 (5 bases each). V dropped 5 bases and J dropped 5 bases, with 20 bases sitting between them. CDR3 length: 16 amino acids. Germline loops: CDR1 SEHNR, CDR2 FQNEAQ (reference sequence). In DNA form, the CDR3 reads TGTGCCAGCAGCGCCCATGGGACGCCTTCCCTAGATACGCAGTATTTT. Amino acids: CASSAHGTPSLDTQYF.

The count of this clone is one. The chain employs TRBV27 and TRBJ1-2, with TRBD1 matching over 7 bases. In germline, CDR1 is MNHEY, CDR2 SMNVEV (reference sequence). This CDR3 region has 17 residues. The V gene end was trimmed by 0 bases and the J gene end by 3 bases; junction bases not matched to a gene: 10. In DNA form, the CDR3 reads TGTGCCAGCAGTTTATCGATGCCAGGGGGTCTGTACTATGGCTACACCTTC. Its protein product is CASSLSMPGGLYYGYTF.

This sequence joins TRBV27 and TRBJ2-5; 8 positions agree with TRBD1. The V gene end was trimmed by 6 bases and the J gene end by 2 bases; junction bases not matched to a gene: 8. This CDR3 region has 15 residues. CDR1 is MNHEY, CDR2 SMNVEV, per germline (reference sequence). The CDR3 DNA sequence: TGTGCCAGCAGAAAGATCTACAGGGGGCAAGAGACCCAGTACTTC. This sequence encodes CASRKIYRGQETQYF.

The V gene is TRBV12-3 or TRBV12-4, the J gene TRBJ1-3, with a tentative D call TRBD1 (5 bases). The CDR3 has 13 amino acids. Trimming removed 7 bases at V and 6 bases at J, with 13 bases between. CDR3 in amino acids: CASTLGGTNTIYF. For the CDR3, the DNA is TGTGCCAGCACTCTTGGAGGGACAAACACCATATATTTT.

This chain connects TRBV10-1 to TRBJ2-7, with 7 bases lining up with TRBD1. CDR1 and CDR2 (germline): WNHNN, SYGVQD (reference sequence). There are 13 residues in the CDR3. V shed 9 bases, J shed 3 bases, and the junction held 8 bases outside the gene matches. CDR3 coding DNA: TGCGCCAGTTCTTCCGGGACAGACTACGAGCAGTACTTC. This codes for CASSSGTDYEQYF.

The chain carries TRBV18 and TRBJ2-7; D uncertain. The CDR3 runs 14 residues. CDR1 is KGHSH, CDR2 LQKENI, per germline. Between the trimmed V and J ends, which lost 4 bases and 3 bases, there was a span of 13 bases. CDR3 region: CASSRTAEFYEQYF. CDR3 nucleotide sequence: TGTGCCAGCTCACGAACAGCAGAGTTCTACGAGCAGTACTTC.

CDR3 amino acids: CASSLVWDRVNYGYTF. The CDR3 region has the DNA TGTGCCAGCAGCTTAGTTTGGGACAGGGTCAACTATGGCTACACCTTC. The J gene is TRBJ1-2, the V gene TRBV7-2; 9 nucleotides agree with TRBD1. This CDR3 comprises 16 residues. The J segment lost 2 bases and the V segment lost 1 base, leaving 5 bases of the junction unmatched. Germline V gene lookup returns CDR1 SGHTA and CDR2 FQGNSA. The full variable domain, in which reference TRBV7-2 and TRBJ1-2 provide the parts outside the CDR3, is GAGVSQSPSNKVTEKGKDVELRCDPISGHTALYWYRQSLGQGLEFLIYFQGNSAPDKSGLPSDRFSAERTGGSVSTLTIQRTQQEDSAVYLCASSLVWDRVNYGYTFGSGTRLTVV.

The rearrangement links TRBV18 to TRBJ1-4, with D perhaps matching TRBD1 (6 bases). The CDR3 spans 15 residues. Germline V gene data show CDR1 as KGHSH and CDR2 as LQKENI. V gave up 0 bases and J gave up 6 bases, with 11 bases separating them. The CDR3 is CASSPPGGGYEKLFF. The CDR3 bases are TGTGCCAGCTCACCACCTGGGGGCGGTTATGAAAAACTGTTTTTT.

The chain recombines TRBV6-2 or TRBV6-3 with TRBJ2-1; TRBD2 might be the D (6 bases). Trimming took 2 bases from V and 12 from J, leaving 14 bases between them. Germline V gene data show CDR1 as MNHEY and CDR2 as SVGEGT. The CDR3 sequence is 13 residues long. DNA of the CDR3: TGTGCCAGCAGTTACCCCAATAGCGGACCGCAGTTCTTC. It encodes CASSYPNSGPQFF.

The chain combines TRBV7-2 with TRBJ2-7; D remains unclear. The CDR3 loop spans 12 amino acids. The V end lost 0 bases, the J end lost 4 bases, and 4 bases lay between the germline ends. Germline V CDR1 and CDR2: SGHTA, FQGNSA. In nucleotides, the CDR3 is TGTGCCAGCAGCTTAGCGTTTTACGAGCAGTACTTC. Translated, it gives CASSLAFYEQYF.

CDR3 amino acids: CASSLAGVREKLFF. CDR3 in DNA: TGTGCCAGCAGCTTGGCCGGGGTAAGAGAAAAACTGTTTTTT. The chain combines TRBV5-6 with TRBJ1-4; the D is unclear. V gave up 0 bases and J gave up 8 bases, with 11 bases separating them. The germline CDR1 and CDR2 sequences are SGHDT and YYEEEE. CDR3 length: 14 amino acids.

The gene calls are TRBV10-3 and TRBJ2-7, with a tentative D call TRBD1 (6 bases). This CDR3 spans 15 amino acids. V lost 6 bases and J 3 bases, leaving 18 bases between the germline ends. Per germline, CDR1 ENHRY and CDR2 SYGVKD. CDR3 coding DNA: TGTGCCATCAGGAGAGCTACAGGGTCCCTCTACGAGCAGTACTTC. As protein: CAIRRATGSLYEQYF.